This TCR beta chain was retrieved from a study of blood T cells in healthy people across ages. The study, taken as a whole, reports: Age advanced and TCR beta diversity per million T cells fell, roughly linearly. Aged donors had fewer naive CD4+ cells and lower diversity than long-lived donors. The lack of PBMC sorting stopped any conclusive naive versus antigen-experienced comparison.

With a J-beta primer mix and a sample-barcoded 5' primer, a second PCR ran about 7 to 11 cycles. TCRdb itself ran the 5' RACE reads through MiXCR, one entry per CDR3 protein. The sample consists of about 1,500,000 distinct CDR3 sequences, about 43% of them appearing once. Germline-derived CDR1 and CDR2 are LGHDT and YNNKEL (reference sequence). CDR3 length: 16 amino acids. V lost 3 bases and J lost 7, with 22 bases in between. Remarks on this clonotype: Its antigen is undetermined.

The chain has TRBV3-1 and TRBJ2-7; D is perhaps TRBD2 (6 bases). The sequence came from a woman aged 18-29 years in good health. The sample comprised blood. The CDR3 region has the DNA TGTGCCAGCAGCCAGGGGACCGGCGGGGTCCCGAAAGAGCAGTACTTC. Translated: CASSQGTGGVPKEQYF.